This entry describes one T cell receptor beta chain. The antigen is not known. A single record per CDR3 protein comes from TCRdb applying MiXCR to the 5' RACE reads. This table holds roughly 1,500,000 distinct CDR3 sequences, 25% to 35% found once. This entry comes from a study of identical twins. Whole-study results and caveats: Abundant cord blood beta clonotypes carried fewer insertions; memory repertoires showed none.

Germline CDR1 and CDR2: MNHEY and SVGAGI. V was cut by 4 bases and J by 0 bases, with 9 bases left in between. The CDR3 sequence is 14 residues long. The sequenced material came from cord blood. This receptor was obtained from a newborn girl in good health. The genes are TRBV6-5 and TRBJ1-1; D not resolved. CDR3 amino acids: CASSFTAMNTEAFF. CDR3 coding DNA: TGTGCCAGCAGTTTCACAGCTATGAACACTGAAGCTTTCTTT.